The 4 T cell receptor beta chains presented below share a single source sample, sequenced in a study of shared clonotypes between healthy human individuals. The method was immunoSEQ multiplex PCR; TCRdb's version includes in-frame clones alone and lacks a portion of them. The sample holds about 1.5 million clones, over 95% seen once. Material for sequencing was naive CD4+ T cells sorted from blood. Subset defined: CD45RA+ positively selected. Every receptor here comes from a man under 40 in good health.

V and J are TRBV27 and TRBJ2-3; 8 nucleotides line up with TRBD2. Germline V CDR1 and CDR2: MNHEY, SMNVEV (reference sequence). V lost 5 bases to trimming and J lost 2 bases; unmatched junction nucleotides: 6. The CDR3 has 15 amino acids. The CDR3 sequence is CASSQRTSSTDTQYF. As DNA, the CDR3 is TGTGCCAGCAGTCAACGGACTAGCTCCACAGATACGCAGTATTTT.

The V call is TRBV5-4, the J call TRBJ1-1; D unclear. The ends were cut back, 0 bases at V and 11 bases at J, with 14 bases in the middle. Germline V lookup: CDR1 SGHNT, CDR2 YYREEE (reference sequence). CDR3 size: 13 residues. CDR3 residues: CASSLAAGTGAFF. For the CDR3, the DNA is TGTGCCAGCAGCTTGGCAGCGGGCACTGGGGCTTTCTTT.

The genes are TRBV18 and TRBJ2-3; no clear D. V was clipped by 2 bases and J by 0 bases, with 9 bases between them. The germline V gene encodes CDR1 KGHSH and CDR2 LQKENI. This CDR3 comprises 15 residues. As DNA, the CDR3 is TGTGCCAGCTCACCAAGGGATATCAGCACAGATACGCAGTATTTT. Translating it yields CASSPRDISTDTQYF.

This sequence joins TRBV27 and TRBJ1-2, with TRBD1 matching over 7 bases. Germline loops: CDR1 MNHEY, CDR2 SMNVEV (reference sequence). V dropped 4 bases and J dropped 8; count of bases not matched to a gene: 10. The CDR3 is 14 amino acids. The CDR3 DNA reads TGTGCCAGCAGTTGGAACCGACAGGGCGAGGGCTACACCTTC. Protein product: CASSWNRQGEGYTF.